Only a few counts were recorded for the clone carrying this T cell receptor (beta chain). What it binds is not known. This record belongs to a study of cytomegalovirus exposure and HLA in healthy donors. PCR primers comprised 60 Vbeta and 13 Jbeta primers. Sequencing was performed with immunoSEQ multiplex PCR; in TCRdb, only in-frame clones are kept and a portion is missing. The profile shows fewer than 200,000 clones, 82% of them singletons. Broader study findings: An analysis was carried out later, and it reportedly showed fewer N-insertions in an Asian-associated ancestry cluster than the approximately 700-donor mean. In a later analysis, TCR beta V- and J-gene trimming showed a link to a missense DCLRE1C variant.

This CDR3 has 15 amino acids. CDR1 is SGHVS, CDR2 FQNEAQ, per germline. Between the trimmed V and J ends, which lost 8 bases and 5 bases, there was a span of 19 bases. This sequence originates from a male donor in good health and CMV-seronegative. V gene TRBV7-8 combines with J gene TRBJ2-1, with a tentative D call TRBD1 (5 bases). The sequenced material came from PBMCs. The CDR3 protein is CASSYTQGFNNEQFF. The CDR3 DNA reads as TGTGCCAGCTCGTACACCCAGGGATTTAACAATGAGCAGTTCTTC. The full variable domain, in which reference TRBV7-8 and TRBJ2-1 provide the parts outside the CDR3, is GAGVSQSPRYKVAKRGQDVALRCDPISGHVSLFWYQQALGQGPEFLTYFQNEAQLDKSGLPSDRFFAERPEGSVSTLKIQRTQQEDSAVYLCASSYTQGFNNEQFFGPGTRLTVL.